This T cell receptor (beta chain) was retrieved from a study of T cell repertoires in cytomegalovirus infection. MiXCR, applied by TCRdb to the reads, yields one record per CDR3 protein. Here the sample spans approximately 70,000 distinct CDR3 sequences, more than 3% being singletons. From germline, CDR1 is SGHTA and CDR2 FQGNSA. Losses at the gene ends were 5 bases for V and 5 bases for J; bases not matched to a gene: 14. This CDR3 is built from 16 residues. This clonotype has a count of ten or more. Its antigen is undetermined. Study-wide results and limits: Cumulative frequency (of public TCR beta family members) identified carriers of CMV plus the relevant HLA.

The gene calls are TRBV7-2 and TRBJ2-5, with TRBD2 identical over 7 bases. This TCR derives from a human donor in good health (CMV status not recorded). Some clones in this sample may be carry-over from other donors' samples. The sample comprised PBMCs. CDR3 sequence reads: CASSGDVAGRSETQYF. As DNA, the CDR3 is TGTGCCAGCAGCGGGGATGTAGCGGGCCGGTCGGAGACCCAGTACTTC.